Included here is one T cell receptor beta chain sequence, with context. What it recognizes is unknown. The sample is drawn from a study of cytomegalovirus exposure and HLA in healthy donors. Study results and caveats: Testing in vitro showed a few CMV-associated chains specific for CMV antigens.

V lost 6 bases and J lost 6; bases outside the gene matches: 13. Germline V gives CDR1 SQVTM, CDR2 ANQGSEA. The CDR3 length is 15 residues. The PCR was carried out with 60 Vbeta primers and 13 Jbeta primers. The table came from immunoSEQ multiplex PCR; TCRdb's copy has only in-frame clones and leaves some out. The sample contains around 150,000 clones, roughly 80% of which appear only once. The chain couples TRBV29-1 to TRBJ2-2; 7 nucleotides align to TRBD2. The receptor was derived from a man aged 18 to 30 in good health and CMV-seropositive. Sequencing was done on a sample of PBMCs. The CDR3 DNA sequence: TGCAGCGTGCAGCTCGGACTAGTTGAAGCCGGGGAGCTGTTTTTT. Translation gives CSVQLGLVEAGELFF.